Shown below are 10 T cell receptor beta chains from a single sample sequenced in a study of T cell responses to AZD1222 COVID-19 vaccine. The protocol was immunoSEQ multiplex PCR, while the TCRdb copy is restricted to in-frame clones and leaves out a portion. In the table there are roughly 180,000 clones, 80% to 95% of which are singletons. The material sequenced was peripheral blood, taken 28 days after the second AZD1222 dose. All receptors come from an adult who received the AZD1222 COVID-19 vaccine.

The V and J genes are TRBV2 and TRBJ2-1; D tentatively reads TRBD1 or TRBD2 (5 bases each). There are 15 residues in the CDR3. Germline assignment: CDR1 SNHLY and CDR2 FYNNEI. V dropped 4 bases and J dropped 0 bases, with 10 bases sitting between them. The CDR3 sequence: CASSGSGGSYNEQFF. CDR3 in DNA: TGTGCCAGCAGTGGTAGTGGGGGCTCCTACAATGAGCAGTTCTTC.

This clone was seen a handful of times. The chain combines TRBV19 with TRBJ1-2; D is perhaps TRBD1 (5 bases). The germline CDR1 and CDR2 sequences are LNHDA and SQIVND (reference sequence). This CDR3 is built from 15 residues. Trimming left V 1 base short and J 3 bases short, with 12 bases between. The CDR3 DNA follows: TGTGCCAGTAGTATAGGACAGAGGGGATACTATGGCTACACCTTC. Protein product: CASSIGQRGYYGYTF. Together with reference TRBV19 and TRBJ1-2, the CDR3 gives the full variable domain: DGGITQSPKYLFRKEGQNVTLSCEQNLNHDAMYWYRQDPGQGLRLIYYSQIVNDFQKGDIAEGYSVSREKKESFPLTVTSAQKNPTAFYLCASSIGQRGYYGYTFGSGTRLTVV.

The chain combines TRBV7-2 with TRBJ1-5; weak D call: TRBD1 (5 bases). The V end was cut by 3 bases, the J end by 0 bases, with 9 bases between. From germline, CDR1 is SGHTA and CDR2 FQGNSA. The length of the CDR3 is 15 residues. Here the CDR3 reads CASSFGTVSNQPQHF. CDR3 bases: TGTGCCAGCAGCTTTGGGACTGTTAGCAATCAGCCCCAGCATTTT. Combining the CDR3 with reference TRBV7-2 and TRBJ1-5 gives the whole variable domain GAGVSQSPSNKVTEKGKDVELRCDPISGHTALYWYRQSLGQGLEFLIYFQGNSAPDKSGLPSDRFSAERTGGSVSTLTIQRTQQEDSAVYLCASSFGTVSNQPQHFGDGTRLSIL.

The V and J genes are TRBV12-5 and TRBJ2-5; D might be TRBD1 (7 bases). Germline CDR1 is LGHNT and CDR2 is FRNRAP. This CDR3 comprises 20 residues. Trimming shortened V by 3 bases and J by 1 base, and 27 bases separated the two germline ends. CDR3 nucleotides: TGTGCTAGTGGTTTCCTTCCACCCCCGGGGGACAGCGAGGTCCAAGAGACCCAGTACTTC. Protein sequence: CASGFLPPPGDSEVQETQYF.

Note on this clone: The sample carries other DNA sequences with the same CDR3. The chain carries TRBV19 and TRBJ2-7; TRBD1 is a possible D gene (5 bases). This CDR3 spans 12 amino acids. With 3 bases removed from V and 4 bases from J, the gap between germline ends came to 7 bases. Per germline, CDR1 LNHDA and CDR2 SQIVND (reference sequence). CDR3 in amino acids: CASSIQGYEQYF. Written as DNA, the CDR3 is TGTGCCAGTAGTATTCAGGGATACGAGCAGTACTTC.

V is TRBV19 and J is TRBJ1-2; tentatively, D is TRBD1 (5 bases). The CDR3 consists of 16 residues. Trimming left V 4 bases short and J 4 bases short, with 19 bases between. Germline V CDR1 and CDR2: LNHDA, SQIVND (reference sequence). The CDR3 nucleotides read TGTGCCAGTAGTAGGAATTTGCAGGGCGGGAGCTATGGCTACACCTTC. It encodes CASSRNLQGGSYGYTF.

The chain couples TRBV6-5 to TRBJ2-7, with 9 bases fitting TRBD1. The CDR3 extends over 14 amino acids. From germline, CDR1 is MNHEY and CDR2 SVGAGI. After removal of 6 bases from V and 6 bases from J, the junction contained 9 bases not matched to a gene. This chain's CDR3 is CASRRGQGNSEQYF. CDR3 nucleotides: TGTGCCAGCAGGCGGGGACAGGGTAATTCCGAGCAGTACTTC.

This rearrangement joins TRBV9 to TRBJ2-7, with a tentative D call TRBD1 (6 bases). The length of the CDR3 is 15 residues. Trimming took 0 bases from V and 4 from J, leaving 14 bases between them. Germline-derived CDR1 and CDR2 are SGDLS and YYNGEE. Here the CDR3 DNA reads TGTGCCAGCAGCGTAGGAGGGGGTGCGGCGTACGAGCAGTACTTC. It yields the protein CASSVGGGAAYEQYF.

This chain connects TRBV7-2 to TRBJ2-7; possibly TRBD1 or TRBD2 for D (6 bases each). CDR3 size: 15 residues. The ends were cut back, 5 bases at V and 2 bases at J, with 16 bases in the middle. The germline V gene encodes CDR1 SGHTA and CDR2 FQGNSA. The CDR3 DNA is TGTGCCAGCAGCCCCGCCGGGGGCGACCCCTACGAGCAGTACTTC. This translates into CASSPAGGDPYEQYF.

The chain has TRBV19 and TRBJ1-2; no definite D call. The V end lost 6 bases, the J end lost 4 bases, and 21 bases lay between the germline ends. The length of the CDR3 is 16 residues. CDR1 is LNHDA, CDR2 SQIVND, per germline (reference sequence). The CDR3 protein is CASRSANPGQSYGYTF. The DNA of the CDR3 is TGTGCCAGTAGGTCCGCGAACCCCGGGCAGAGCTATGGCTACACCTTC.